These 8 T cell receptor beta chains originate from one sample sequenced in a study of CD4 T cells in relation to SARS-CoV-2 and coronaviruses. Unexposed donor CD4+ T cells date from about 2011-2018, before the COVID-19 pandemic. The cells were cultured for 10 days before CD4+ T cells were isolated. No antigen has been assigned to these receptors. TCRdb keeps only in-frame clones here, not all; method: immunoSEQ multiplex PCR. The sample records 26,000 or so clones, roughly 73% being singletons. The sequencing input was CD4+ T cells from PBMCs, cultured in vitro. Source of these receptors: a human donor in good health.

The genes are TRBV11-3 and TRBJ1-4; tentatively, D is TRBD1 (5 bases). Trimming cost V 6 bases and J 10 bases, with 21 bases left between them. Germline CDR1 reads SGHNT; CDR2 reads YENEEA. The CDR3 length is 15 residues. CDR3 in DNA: TGTGCCAGCAGAACCGACGACAGAGCCTGTGGAAAACTGTTTTTT. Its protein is CASRTDDRACGKLFF. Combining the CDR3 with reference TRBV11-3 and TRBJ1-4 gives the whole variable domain EAGVVQSPRYKIIEKKQPVAFWCNPISGHNTLYWYLQNLGQGPELLIRYENEEAVDDSQLPKDRFSAERLKGVDSTLKIQPAELGDSAVYLCASRTDDRACGKLFFGSGTQLSVL.

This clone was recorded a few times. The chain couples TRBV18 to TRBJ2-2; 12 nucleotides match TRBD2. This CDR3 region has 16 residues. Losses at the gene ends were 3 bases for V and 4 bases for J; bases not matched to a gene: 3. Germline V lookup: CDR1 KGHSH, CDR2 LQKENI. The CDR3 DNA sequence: TGTGCCAGCTCACCCACGGGACTAGCGGGCACCGGGGAGCTGTTTTTT. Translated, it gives CASSPTGLAGTGELFF.

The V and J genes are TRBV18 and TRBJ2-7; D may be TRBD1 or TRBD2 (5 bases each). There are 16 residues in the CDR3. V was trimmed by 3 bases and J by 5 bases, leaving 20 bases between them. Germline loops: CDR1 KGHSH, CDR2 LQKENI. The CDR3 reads CASSPAGTSLSHEQYF. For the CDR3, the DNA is TGTGCCAGCTCACCCGCTGGGACCAGTTTATCCCACGAGCAGTACTTC.

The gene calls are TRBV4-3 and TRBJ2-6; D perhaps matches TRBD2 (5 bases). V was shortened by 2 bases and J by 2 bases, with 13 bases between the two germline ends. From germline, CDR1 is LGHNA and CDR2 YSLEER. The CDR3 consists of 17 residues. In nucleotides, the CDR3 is TGCGCCAGCAGCCAAACGCTAGCCTCCACTGGGGCCAACGTCCTGACTTTC. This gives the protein CASSQTLASTGANVLTF.

DNA for the CDR3: TGCGCCAGCAGCCGAGGACTAGAAGAGACCCAGTACTTC. Encoded protein: CASSRGLEETQYF. The chain links TRBV5-1 to TRBJ2-5; 7 nucleotides match TRBD2. Germline trimming cut 4 bases from V and 3 bases from J; bases unmatched to any gene: 3. The CDR3 extends over 13 amino acids. The germline V gene encodes CDR1 SGHRS and CDR2 YFSETQ.

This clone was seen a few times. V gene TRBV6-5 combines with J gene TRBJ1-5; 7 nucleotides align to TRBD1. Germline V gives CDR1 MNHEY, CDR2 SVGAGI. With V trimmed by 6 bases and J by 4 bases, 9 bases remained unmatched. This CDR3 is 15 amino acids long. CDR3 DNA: TGTGCCAGCAGGTTCGCACAGGGGTTGAATCAGCCCCAGCATTTT. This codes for CASRFAQGLNQPQHF.

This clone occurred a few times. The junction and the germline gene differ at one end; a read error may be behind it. CDR3 coding DNA: TGTGCCAGCAGCCAAGCTCAGGGGCGGGGAGCGCTCTTC. It is translated as CASSQAQGRGALF. The chain carries TRBV14 and TRBJ1-2; weak D call: TRBD1 (6 bases). CDR1 and CDR2 (germline): SGHDN, FVKESK. This CDR3 region has 13 residues.

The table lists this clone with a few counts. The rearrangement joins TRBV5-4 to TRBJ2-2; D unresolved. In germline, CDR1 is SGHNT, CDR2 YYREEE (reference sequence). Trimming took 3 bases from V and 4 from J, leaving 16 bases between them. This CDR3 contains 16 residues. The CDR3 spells CASSSRFAGVTGELFF. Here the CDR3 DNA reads TGTGCCAGCAGCTCTCGGTTCGCAGGTGTCACCGGGGAGCTGTTTTTT.